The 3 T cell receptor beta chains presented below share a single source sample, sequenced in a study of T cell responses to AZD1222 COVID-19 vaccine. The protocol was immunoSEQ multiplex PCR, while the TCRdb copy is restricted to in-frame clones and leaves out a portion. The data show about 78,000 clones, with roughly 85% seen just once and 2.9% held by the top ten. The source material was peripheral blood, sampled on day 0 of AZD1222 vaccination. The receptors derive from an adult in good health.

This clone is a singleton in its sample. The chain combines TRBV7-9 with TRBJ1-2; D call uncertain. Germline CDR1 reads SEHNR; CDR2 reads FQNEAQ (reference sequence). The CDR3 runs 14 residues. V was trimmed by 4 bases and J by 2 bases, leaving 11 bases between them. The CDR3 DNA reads TGTGCCAGCAGCTCTGGAGCCCCCAACTATGGCTACACCTTC. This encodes CASSSGAPNYGYTF.

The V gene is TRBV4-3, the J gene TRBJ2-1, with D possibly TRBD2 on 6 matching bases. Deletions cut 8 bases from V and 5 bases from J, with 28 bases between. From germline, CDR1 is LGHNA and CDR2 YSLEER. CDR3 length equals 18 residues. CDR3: CASEPVPRARGEDNEQFF. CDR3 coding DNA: TGCGCCAGCGAACCTGTACCGCGGGCACGAGGGGAGGACAATGAGCAGTTCTTC.

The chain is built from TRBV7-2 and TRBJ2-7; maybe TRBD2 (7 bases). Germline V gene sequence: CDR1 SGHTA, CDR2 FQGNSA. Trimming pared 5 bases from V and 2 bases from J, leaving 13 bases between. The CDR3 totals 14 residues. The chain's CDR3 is CASSHGGPTYEQYF. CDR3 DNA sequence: TGTGCCAGCAGCCACGGGGGGCCTACCTACGAGCAGTACTTC.